This T cell receptor beta chain comes out of a study of CD8 T cells in Susac syndrome. Study observations and caveats: Within total CD8+ repertoires, 15 to 20 Susac-specific public clones were found, and within CD8+ TEMRA repertoires, five. The study acknowledged a relatively small number of individuals in its TCR sequencing and HLA analysis.

Germline V CDR1 and CDR2: MNHEY, SMNVEV (reference sequence). The V end was cut by 8 bases, the J end by 4 bases, with 9 bases between. The CDR3 is 12 residues long. The RNA, roughly 0.45 to 1 ug, was put through reverse transcription using random hexamers. MiXCR, applied by TCRdb to the immunoSEQ multiplex PCR reads, yields one record per CDR3 protein. The sample holds approximately 57,000 distinct CDR3 sequences; 85% to 95% are singletons and the top ten take 0.75%. With respect to this clonotype: The antigen remains unidentified.

Source material: CD8+ T cells from PBMCs. This chain uses TRBV27 with TRBJ2-1; a weak D match, TRBD2 (5 bases). This receptor was obtained from a human donor with Susac syndrome. CDR3 sequence reads: CASRTSYNEQFF. The CDR3 DNA reads as TGTGCCAGCCGGACTTCATACAATGAGCAGTTCTTC.